One and the same sample provided the 4 T cell receptor beta chains below, sequenced in a study of blood T cell repertoires in COVID-19. The method was immunoSEQ multiplex PCR; TCRdb's version includes in-frame clones alone and lacks a portion of them. The table records around 250,000 clones, over 80% of them present only once. The sample consisted of PBMCs or T cells enriched from blood (not recorded which). The receptors here all came from a woman in her thirties with acute COVID-19.

CDR3 region: CASSQVQGTLREQYF. The CDR3 DNA sequence: TGCGCCAGCAGCCAAGTACAGGGCACGCTACGGGAGCAGTACTTC. The chain recombines TRBV4-1 with TRBJ2-7; D is possibly TRBD1 (6 bases). Per germline, CDR1 MGHRA and CDR2 YSYEKL. V was trimmed by 1 base and J by 7 bases, leaving 17 bases between them. This CDR3 region has 15 residues.

This clone was recorded a few times. The chain employs TRBV5-1 and TRBJ1-1; TRBD1 might be the D (5 bases). The V and J ends lost 0 bases and 7 bases respectively, with 10 bases between them. Looked up from germline, CDR1 is SGHRS and CDR2 is YFSETQ. The CDR3 has 13 residues. CDR3 nucleotides: TGCGCCAGCAGCTTGGCGGGGGTAGGTGAAGCTTTCTTT. Protein sequence: CASSLAGVGEAFF. Full variable domain (rest looked up from reference TRBV5-1 and TRBJ1-1): KAGVTQTPRYLIKTRGQQVTLSCSPISGHRSVSWYQQTPGQGLQFLFEYFSETQRNKGNFPGRFSGRQFSNSRSEMNVSTLELGDSALYLCASSLAGVGEAFFGQGTRLTVV.

The chain uses TRBV10-2 and TRBJ1-1; 7 bases fit TRBD1. J gave up 0 bases and V 9 bases, and 7 bases lay outside the gene matches. There are 14 residues in the CDR3. CDR1 and CDR2 (germline): WSHSY, SAAADI. The CDR3 loop is CASRQGLVNTEAFF. As DNA, the CDR3 is TGCGCCAGTAGACAGGGTCTCGTGAACACTGAAGCTTTCTTT.

This clone has more than one count but fewer than ten. The chain uses TRBV11-1 and TRBJ1-6; D perhaps matches TRBD1 (5 bases). Germline CDR1 and CDR2: SGHAT and FQDESV (reference sequence). V was cut by 5 bases and J by 4 bases, with 15 bases left in between. The length of the CDR3 is 16 residues. CDR3 sequence: CASSPDSTSYNSPLHF. DNA of the CDR3: TGTGCCAGCAGCCCTGACAGCACTTCTTATAATTCACCCCTCCACTTT.